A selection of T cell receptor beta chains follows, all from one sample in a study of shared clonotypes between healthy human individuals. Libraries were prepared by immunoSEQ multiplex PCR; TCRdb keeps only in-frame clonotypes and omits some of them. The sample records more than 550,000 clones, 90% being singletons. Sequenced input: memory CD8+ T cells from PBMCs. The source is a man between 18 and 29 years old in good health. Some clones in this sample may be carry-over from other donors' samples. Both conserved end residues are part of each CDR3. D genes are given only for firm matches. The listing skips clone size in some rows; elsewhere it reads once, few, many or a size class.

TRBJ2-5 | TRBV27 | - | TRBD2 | TGTGCCAGCAGTTTATTAGGTACTAGCGGGATAGCTGAGACCCAGTACTTC | CASSLLGTSGIAETQYF
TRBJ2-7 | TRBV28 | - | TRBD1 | TGTGCCAGCAGACCAGGGGGCACCTACGAGCAGTACTTC | CASRPGGTYEQYF
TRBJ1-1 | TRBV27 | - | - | TGTGCCAGCAGTTTAATTTGGGAGGGGGGGGGCGAAGCTTTCTTT | CASSLIWEGGGEAFF
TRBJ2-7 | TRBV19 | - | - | TGTGCCAGTAGTATGTCAGATACCTACGAGCAGTACTTC | CASSMSDTYEQYF
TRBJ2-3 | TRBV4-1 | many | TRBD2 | TGCGCCAGCAGCCTTCAACTAGCGGGAGGTTTGTTCACAGATACGCAGTATTTT | CASSLQLAGGLFTDTQYF
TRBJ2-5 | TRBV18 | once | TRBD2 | TGTGCCAGCTCACTAGCGGGAGGGCAAGAGACCCAGTACTTC | CASSLAGGQETQYF
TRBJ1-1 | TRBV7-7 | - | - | TGTGCCAGCAGCCCTATCATTGGGGGCATGAACACTGAAGCTTTCTTT | CASSPIIGGMNTEAFF
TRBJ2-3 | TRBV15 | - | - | TGTGCCACCAGCAGAGTCATAGGGGGGGCCCGGGATACGCAGTATTTT | CATSRVIGGARDTQYF
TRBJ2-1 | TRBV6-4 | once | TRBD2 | TGTGCCAGCAGTTTAGGGACTAGCGGGAGCTATGAGCAGTTCTTC | CASSLGTSGSYEQFF
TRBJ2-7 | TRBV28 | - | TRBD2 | TGTGCCAGCAGTTTTCGGTCGACTAGCGGGAGGCCTTCCTACGAGCAGTACTTC | CASSFRSTSGRPSYEQYF
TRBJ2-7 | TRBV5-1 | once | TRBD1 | TGCGCCAGCAGCTTGGAAAGGGGACAGGGCACCGAGCAGTACTTC | CASSLERGQGTEQYF
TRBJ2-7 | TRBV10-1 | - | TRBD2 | TGCGCCAGCAGTTTACTAGCGGGAACCGAGCAGTACTTC | CASSLLAGTEQYF
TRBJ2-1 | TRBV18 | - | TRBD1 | TGTGCCAGCTCCCCACGGGTCGACAGGGGAGGTTTCAATGAGCAGTTCTTC | CASSPRVDRGGFNEQFF